This T cell receptor (beta chain) was captured by sequencing in a study of OX40 agonist ivuxolimab in advanced cancers. Turning to this clone: The antigen remains unidentified.

Measured with immunoSEQ multiplex PCR; TCRdb has only the in-frame clones, and not every one. Of about 61,000 clones in the sample, just under 90% were seen once. Study outcomes and limitations: At 0.1 to 3.0 mg/kg, CD4+ and CD8+ blood T cells expanded clonally by week 6.

CDR3 length: 15 residues. CDR1 and CDR2 from the germline V gene are MNHNY and SVGAGI (reference sequence). V was pared by 10 bases and J by 3 bases, with 15 bases of the junction left unmatched. This chain links TRBV6-6 with TRBJ2-7; 7 bases are a match to TRBD1. This sequence was found in an adult with an advanced solid tumor such as melanoma, head and neck, liver or kidney cancer. Sequencing was performed on CD4+ or CD8+ T cells sorted from blood, taken in a trial of the OX40 agonist ivuxolimab. CDR3 protein: CATTGTRGSNYEQYF. CDR3 nucleotides: TGTGCCACCACAGGGACCAGGGGGTCCAACTACGAGCAGTACTTC.